This passage covers 9 T cell receptor beta chains from one sample sequenced in a study of CD8 T cells in ankylosing spondylitis (dated by TCRdb to the late 2010s). Library preparation was by 5' RACE. The listed sequencing device is Illumina HiSeq 2500. TCRdb redid the processing of the public reads, applying fastp at Q25 and MiXCR, and retained in-frame beta chains. CDR3 protein sequences are deduplicated, and each keeps its most common genes and DNA. This sample has approximately 540,000 distinct CDR3 sequences in its table, and approximately 11% of those were observed once. The ten largest make up about 6.5% of the sample. The antigens of these receptors remain unknown. General study outcomes and caveats: A TCR beta motif made up of fewer than 10 highly homologous amino acid variants appeared to be characteristic of blood from ankylosing spondylitis patients.

Material for sequencing was blood, either unsorted or a sorted T cell fraction (not recorded which). The origin of the receptors is a male donor with ankylosing spondylitis.

The sample holds one count of this clonotype. V gene TRBV5-1 combines with J gene TRBJ1-2; TRBD1 agrees at 7 bases. Looked up from germline, CDR1 is SGHRS and CDR2 is YFSETQ. The J segment lost 3 bases and the V segment lost 0 bases, leaving 5 bases of the junction unmatched. This CDR3 is 15 amino acids long. The DNA of the CDR3 is TGCGCCAGCAGCTTGGATCCGGACAGGTACTATGGCTACACCTTC. This sequence encodes CASSLDPDRYYGYTF.

This clonotype came up a few times. The J gene is TRBJ2-3, the V gene TRBV29-1; 10 bases fit TRBD2. This CDR3 spans 15 amino acids. Trimming took 3 bases from V and 4 from J; bases not matched to a gene: 7. CDR1 and CDR2 from the germline V gene are SQVTM and ANQGSEA. CDR3 DNA: TGCAGCGTTGACCCTCTAGCGGGAGCCGCAGATACGCAGTATTTT. It codes for CSVDPLAGAADTQYF.

This clonotype was seen more than once but under ten times. The chain joins TRBV12-3 or TRBV12-4 to TRBJ2-7; 8 nucleotides align to TRBD2. CDR3 size: 16 residues. After removal of 4 bases from V and 7 bases from J, the junction contained 15 bases not matched to a gene. This CDR3 reads CASSSAGTSPRGEQYF. The CDR3 nucleotides are TGTGCCAGCAGTTCCGCCGGGACTAGTCCCCGCGGTGAGCAGTACTTC.

This clonotype has more than one count but fewer than ten. The genes are TRBV15 and TRBJ1-2; weak D call: TRBD1 (5 bases). Looked up from germline, CDR1 is LNHNV and CDR2 is YYDKDF (reference sequence). V lost 0 bases and J lost 0, with 8 bases in between. The CDR3 is 15 amino acids. The CDR3 region is CATSRDLGANYGYTF. CDR3 coding DNA: TGTGCCACCAGCAGAGATTTAGGGGCTAACTATGGCTACACCTTC.

This clonotype was seen only a few times. The chain has TRBV24-1 and TRBJ2-7; D is unresolved. This CDR3 is 13 amino acids long. Deletions cut 2 bases from V and 4 bases from J, with 8 bases between. The germline CDR1 and CDR2 sequences are KGHDR and SFDVKD. The CDR3 sequence is CATSDSARYEQYF. The CDR3 DNA reads as TGTGCCACCAGTGATTCGGCAAGATACGAGCAGTACTTC.

J is TRBJ1-1 and V is TRBV6-6; D is uncertain. CDR3 length: 11 residues. Germline lookup yields CDR1 MNHNY and CDR2 SVGAGI (reference sequence). Trimming removed 5 bases from V and 7 bases from J, with 8 bases in between. CDR3 sequence reads: CASSISGEAFF. CDR3 sequence (DNA): TGTGCCAGCAGTATTAGCGGTGAAGCTTTCTTT.

The V gene is TRBV20-1, the J gene TRBJ2-7; TRBD1 or TRBD2 may be the D gene (6 bases each). This CDR3 contains 13 residues. CDR1 DFQATT and CDR2 SNEGSKA come from the germline V gene (reference sequence). V was cut by 5 bases and J by 4 bases, with 15 bases left in between. The CDR3 sequence: CSASIGGRYEQYF. CDR3 nucleotide sequence: TGCAGTGCTTCCATAGGGGGGCGGTACGAGCAGTACTTC.

The CDR3 region is CASSSGLAALTDTQYF. In nucleotides, the CDR3 is TGCGCCAGCAGCTCGGGACTAGCGGCTCTCACAGATACGCAGTATTTT. The rearrangement links TRBV5-1 to TRBJ2-3; 11 nucleotides agree with TRBD2. The CDR3 extends over 16 amino acids. CDR1 and CDR2 from the germline V gene are SGHRS and YFSETQ. With 3 bases clipped from V and 2 bases from J, the junction kept 5 bases outside the gene matches.

This clonotype showed up just a few times. The V call is TRBV2, the J call TRBJ2-5; no definite D call. The V and J ends lost 8 bases and 1 base respectively, with 8 bases between them. Germline CDR1 reads SNHLY; CDR2 reads FYNNEI. The CDR3 contains 12 residues. DNA of the CDR3: TGTGCCAGCGGTTGGGTCCAAGAGACCCAGTACTTC. This encodes CASGWVQETQYF.